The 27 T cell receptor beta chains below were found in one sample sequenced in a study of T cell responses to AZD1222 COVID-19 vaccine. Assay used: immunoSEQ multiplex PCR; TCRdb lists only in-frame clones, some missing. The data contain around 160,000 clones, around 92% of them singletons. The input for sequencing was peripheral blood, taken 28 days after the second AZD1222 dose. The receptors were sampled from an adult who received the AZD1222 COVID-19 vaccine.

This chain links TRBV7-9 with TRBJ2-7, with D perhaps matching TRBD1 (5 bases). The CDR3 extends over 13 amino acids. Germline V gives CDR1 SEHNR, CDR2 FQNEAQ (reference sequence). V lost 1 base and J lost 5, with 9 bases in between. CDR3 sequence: CASSLDTGNEQYF. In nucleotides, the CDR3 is TGTGCCAGCAGCTTAGATACAGGCAACGAGCAGTACTTC.

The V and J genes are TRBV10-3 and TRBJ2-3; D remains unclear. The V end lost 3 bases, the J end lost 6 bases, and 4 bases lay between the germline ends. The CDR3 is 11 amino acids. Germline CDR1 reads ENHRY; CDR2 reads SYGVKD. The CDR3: CAISERDTQYF. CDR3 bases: TGTGCCATCAGTGAACGGGATACGCAGTATTTT.

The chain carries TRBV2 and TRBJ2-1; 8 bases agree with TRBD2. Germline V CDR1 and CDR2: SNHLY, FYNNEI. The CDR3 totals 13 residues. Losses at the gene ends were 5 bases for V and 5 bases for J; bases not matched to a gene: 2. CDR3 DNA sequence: TGTGCCAGCAGTCCGGGACTAGACAATGAGCAGTTCTTC. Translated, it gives CASSPGLDNEQFF.

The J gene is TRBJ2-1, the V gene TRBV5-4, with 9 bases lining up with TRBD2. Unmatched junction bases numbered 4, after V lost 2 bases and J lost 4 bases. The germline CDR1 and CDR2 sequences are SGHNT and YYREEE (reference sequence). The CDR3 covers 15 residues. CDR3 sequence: CASSFSGGQYNEQFF. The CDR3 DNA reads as TGTGCCAGCAGCTTTAGCGGGGGCCAATACAATGAGCAGTTCTTC.

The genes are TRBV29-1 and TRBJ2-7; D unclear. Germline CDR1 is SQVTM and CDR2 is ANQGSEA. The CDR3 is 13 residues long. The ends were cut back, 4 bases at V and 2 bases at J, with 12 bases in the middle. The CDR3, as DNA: TGCAGCGTTGGAACCCCCAATACCTACGAGCAGTACTTC. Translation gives CSVGTPNTYEQYF.

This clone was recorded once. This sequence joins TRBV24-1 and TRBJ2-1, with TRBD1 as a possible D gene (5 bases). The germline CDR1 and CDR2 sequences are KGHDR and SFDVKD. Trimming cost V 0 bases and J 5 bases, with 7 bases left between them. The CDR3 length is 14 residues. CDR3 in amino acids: CATSDLTGDNEQFF. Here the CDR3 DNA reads TGTGCCACCAGTGATTTGACAGGAGACAATGAGCAGTTCTTC.

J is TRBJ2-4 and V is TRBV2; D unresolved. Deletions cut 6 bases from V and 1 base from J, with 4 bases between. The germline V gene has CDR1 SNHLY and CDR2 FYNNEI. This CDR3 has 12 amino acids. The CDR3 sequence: CASSFAKNIQYF. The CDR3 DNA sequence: TGTGCCAGCAGCTTCGCCAAAAACATTCAGTACTTC.

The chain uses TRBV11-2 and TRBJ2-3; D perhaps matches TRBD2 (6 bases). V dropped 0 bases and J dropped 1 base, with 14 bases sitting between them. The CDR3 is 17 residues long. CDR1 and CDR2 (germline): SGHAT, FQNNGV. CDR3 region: CASSLEWSGVGTDTQYF. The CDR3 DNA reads TGTGCCAGCAGCTTAGAGTGGTCGGGAGTAGGCACAGATACGCAGTATTTT.

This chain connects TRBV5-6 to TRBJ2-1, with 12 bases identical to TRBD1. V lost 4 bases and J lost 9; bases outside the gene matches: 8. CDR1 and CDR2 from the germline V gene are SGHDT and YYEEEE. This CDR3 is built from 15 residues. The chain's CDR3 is CASSPRDRGRFEQFF. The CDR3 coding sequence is TGTGCCAGCAGCCCCAGGGACAGGGGGCGCTTTGAGCAGTTCTTC.

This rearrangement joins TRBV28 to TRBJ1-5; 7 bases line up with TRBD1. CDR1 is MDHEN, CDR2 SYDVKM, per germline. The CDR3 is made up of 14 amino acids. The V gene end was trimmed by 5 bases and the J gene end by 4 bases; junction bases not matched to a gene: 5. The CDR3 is CASSNDRVNQPQHF. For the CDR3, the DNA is TGTGCCAGCAGTAACGACAGGGTTAATCAGCCCCAGCATTTT.

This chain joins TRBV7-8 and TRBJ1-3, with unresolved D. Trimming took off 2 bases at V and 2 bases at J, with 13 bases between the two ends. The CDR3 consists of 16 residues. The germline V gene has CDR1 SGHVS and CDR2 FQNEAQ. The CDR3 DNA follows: TGTGCCAGCAGCTTAATTGGCAGTGAGACTGGAAACACCATATATTTT. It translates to CASSLIGSETGNTIYF.

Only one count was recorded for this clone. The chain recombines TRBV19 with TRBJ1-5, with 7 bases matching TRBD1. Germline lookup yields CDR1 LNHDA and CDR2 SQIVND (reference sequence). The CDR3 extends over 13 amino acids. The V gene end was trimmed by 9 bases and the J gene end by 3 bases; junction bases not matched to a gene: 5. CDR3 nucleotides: TGTGCCAGCCGACAGGGAATCAATCAGCCCCAGCATTTT. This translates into CASRQGINQPQHF. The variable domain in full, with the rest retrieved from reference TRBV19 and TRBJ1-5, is DGGITQSPKYLFRKEGQNVTLSCEQNLNHDAMYWYRQDPGQGLRLIYYSQIVNDFQKGDIAEGYSVSREKKESFPLTVTSAQKNPTAFYLCASRQGINQPQHFGDGTRLSIL.

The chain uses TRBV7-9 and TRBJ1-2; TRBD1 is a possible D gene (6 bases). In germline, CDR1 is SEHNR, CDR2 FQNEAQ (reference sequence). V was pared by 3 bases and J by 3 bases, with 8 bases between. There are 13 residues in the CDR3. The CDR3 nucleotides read TGTGCCAGCAGCTTTAAGGGGGACTATGGCTACACCTTC. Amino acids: CASSFKGDYGYTF.

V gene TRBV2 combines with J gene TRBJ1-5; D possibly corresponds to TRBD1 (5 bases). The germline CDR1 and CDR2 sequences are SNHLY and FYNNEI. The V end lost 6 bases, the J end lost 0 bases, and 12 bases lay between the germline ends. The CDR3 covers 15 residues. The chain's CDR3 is CASRAGTYSNQPQHF. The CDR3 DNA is TGTGCCAGCAGAGCAGGGACCTATAGCAATCAGCCCCAGCATTTT.

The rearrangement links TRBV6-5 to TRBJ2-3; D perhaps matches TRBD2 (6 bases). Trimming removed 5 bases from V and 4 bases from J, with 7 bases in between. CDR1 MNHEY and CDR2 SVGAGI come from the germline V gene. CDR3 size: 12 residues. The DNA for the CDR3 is TGTGCCAGCAGTCGGGGGTCAGATACGCAGTATTTT. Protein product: CASSRGSDTQYF.

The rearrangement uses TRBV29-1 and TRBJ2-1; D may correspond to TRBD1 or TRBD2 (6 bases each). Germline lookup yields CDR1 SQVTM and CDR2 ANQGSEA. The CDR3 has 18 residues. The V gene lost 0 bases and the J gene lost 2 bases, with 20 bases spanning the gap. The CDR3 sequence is CSVEDQTLGGGTYNEQFF. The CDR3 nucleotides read TGCAGCGTTGAAGATCAGACCCTAGGGGGAGGAACCTACAATGAGCAGTTCTTC.

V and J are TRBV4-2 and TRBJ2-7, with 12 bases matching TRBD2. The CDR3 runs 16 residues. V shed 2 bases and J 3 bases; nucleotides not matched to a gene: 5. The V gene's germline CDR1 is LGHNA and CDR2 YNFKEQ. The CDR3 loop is CASSQITSGRNYEQYF. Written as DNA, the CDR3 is TGTGCCAGCAGCCAAATCACTAGCGGGAGGAACTACGAGCAGTACTTC.

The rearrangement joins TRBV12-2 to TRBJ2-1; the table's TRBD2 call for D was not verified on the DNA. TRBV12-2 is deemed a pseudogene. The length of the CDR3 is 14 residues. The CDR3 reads CASRFCTYSNEQFF. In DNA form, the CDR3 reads TGTGCAAGTCGCTTTTGTACTTACTCCAATGAGCAGTTCTTC.

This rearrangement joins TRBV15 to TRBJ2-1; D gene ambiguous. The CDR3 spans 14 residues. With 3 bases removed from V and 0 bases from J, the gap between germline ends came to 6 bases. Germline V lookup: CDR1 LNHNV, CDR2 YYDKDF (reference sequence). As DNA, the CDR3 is TGTGCCACCAGCAGTGTGGGCTCCTACAATGAGCAGTTCTTC. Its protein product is CATSSVGSYNEQFF.

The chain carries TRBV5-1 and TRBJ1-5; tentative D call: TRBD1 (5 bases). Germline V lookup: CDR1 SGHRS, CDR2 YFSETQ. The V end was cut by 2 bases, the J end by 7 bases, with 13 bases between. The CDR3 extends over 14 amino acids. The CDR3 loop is CASSFDSGDQPQHF. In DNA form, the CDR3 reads TGCGCCAGCAGCTTTGACAGTGGGGACCAGCCCCAGCATTTT.

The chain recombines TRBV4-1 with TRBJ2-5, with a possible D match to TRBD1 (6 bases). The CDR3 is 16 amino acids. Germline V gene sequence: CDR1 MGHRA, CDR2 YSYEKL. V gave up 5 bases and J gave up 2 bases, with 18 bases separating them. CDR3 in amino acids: CASSNAGGSHQETQYF. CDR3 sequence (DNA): TGCGCCAGCAGCAATGCTGGGGGCAGTCATCAAGAGACCCAGTACTTC.

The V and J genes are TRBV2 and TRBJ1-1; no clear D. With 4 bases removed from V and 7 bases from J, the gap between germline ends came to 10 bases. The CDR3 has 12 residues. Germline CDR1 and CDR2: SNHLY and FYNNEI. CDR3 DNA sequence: TGTGCCAGCAGTGTAGGGCGGGATGAAGCTTTCTTT. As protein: CASSVGRDEAFF.

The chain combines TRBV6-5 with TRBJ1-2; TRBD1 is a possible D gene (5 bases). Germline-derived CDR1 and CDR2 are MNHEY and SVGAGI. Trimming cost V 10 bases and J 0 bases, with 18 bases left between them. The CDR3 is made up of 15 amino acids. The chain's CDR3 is CATAWGGVANYGYTF. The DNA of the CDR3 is TGTGCCACCGCGTGGGGAGGGGTCGCTAACTATGGCTACACCTTC.

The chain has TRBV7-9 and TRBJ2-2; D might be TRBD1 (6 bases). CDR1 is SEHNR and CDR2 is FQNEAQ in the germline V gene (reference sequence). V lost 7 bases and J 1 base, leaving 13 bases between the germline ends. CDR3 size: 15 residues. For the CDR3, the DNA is TGTGCCAGCAATCGACAGGCGAGGAACACCGGGGAGCTGTTTTTT. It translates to CASNRQARNTGELFF.

CDR3 in DNA: TGTGCCGGAGCCGGCGGGCACTCTGGAAACACCATATATTTT. This encodes CAGAGGHSGNTIYF. J is TRBJ1-3 and V is TRBV6-5; unclear D gene. The V end lost 11 bases, the J end lost 0 bases, and 14 bases lay between the germline ends. The CDR3 is made up of 14 amino acids. Looked up from germline, CDR1 is MNHEY and CDR2 is SVGAGI.

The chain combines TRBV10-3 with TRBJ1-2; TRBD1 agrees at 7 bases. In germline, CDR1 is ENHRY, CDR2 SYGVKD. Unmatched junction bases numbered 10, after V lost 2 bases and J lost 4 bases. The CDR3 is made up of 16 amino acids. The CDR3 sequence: CAISEPGDSKGYGYTF. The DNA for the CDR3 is TGTGCCATCAGTGAGCCAGGGGACAGTAAGGGCTATGGCTACACCTTC.

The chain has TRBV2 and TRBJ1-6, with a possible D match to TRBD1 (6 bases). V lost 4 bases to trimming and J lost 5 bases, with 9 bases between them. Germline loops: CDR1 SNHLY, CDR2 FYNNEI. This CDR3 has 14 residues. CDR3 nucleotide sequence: TGTGCCAGCAGTGGGGGGCCGAATAATTCACCCCTCCACTTT. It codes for CASSGGPNNSPLHF.